This TCR beta chain was identified in a study of T cell responses to AZD1222 COVID-19 vaccine. Study observations and caveats: The breadth and depth of Spike-specific TCRs increased once two AZD1222 doses had been given. Donor demographics were predominantly white British with a female majority; clonal diversity may be underestimated.

In the case of this clone: The antigen is not known.

Profiling relied on immunoSEQ multiplex PCR, and the TCRdb table lists in-frame clones only, not all of them. The sample contains about 170,000 clones, roughly 91% of which appear only once. The clonotype was recovered from an adult in good health. This sample comprised peripheral blood, obtained on day 0 of AZD1222 vaccination.

This CDR3 reads CASSSLGQPPDTQYF. The CDR3 DNA reads as TGCGCCAGCAGCTCCTTGGGCCAACCACCAGATACGCAGTATTTT. This sequence joins TRBV5-1 and TRBJ2-3; D ambiguous. The CDR3 consists of 15 residues. The ends were cut back, 3 bases at V and 4 bases at J, with 15 bases in the middle. Germline V CDR1 and CDR2: SGHRS, YFSETQ.